The entry below gives a single TCR beta chain sequence along with its context. The antigen is undetermined. The table came from immunoSEQ multiplex PCR; TCRdb's copy has only in-frame clones and leaves some out. The repertoire holds around 2,500 clones, roughly 15% seen once, with about an eighth in the top ten. These data originate in a study of tumour-infiltrating T cells in Burkitt lymphoma. Study-level results: Many Burkitt lymphoma patients shared several public clonotypes.

The germline V gene has CDR1 MNHNS and CDR2 SASEGT. The CDR3 spans 14 residues. The germline V and J ends were trimmed by 4 bases and 2 bases, with 11 bases remaining between them. This receptor was obtained from a human donor with Burkitt lymphoma. Sequencing was carried out using tumor tissue. The gene calls are TRBV6-1 and TRBJ1-2; maybe TRBD1 (5 bases). The CDR3 is CASSVFEGNYGYTF. As DNA, the CDR3 is TGTGCCAGCAGTGTGTTCGAGGGGAACTATGGCTACACCTTC.